This T cell receptor (beta chain) was sequenced in a study of T-cell reconstitution after alpha-beta-depleted transplantation in children. In its sample, this clonotype was seen a few times. The antigen is undetermined. As it was prepared, the TCRbeta library received unique molecular identifiers. TCRdb redid the calling of the PCR reads with MiXCR, one entry per CDR3 protein. The data hold about a million distinct CDR3 sequences, with about 29% observed a single time. Study-level findings and limits: Reportedly, roughly two months post-transplant, alpha-beta T cells arose from several hundred expanded graft clones.

This CDR3 is built from 16 residues. Germline values: CDR1 SQVTM, CDR2 ANQGSEA. V dropped 7 bases and J dropped 3; count of bases not matched to a gene: 16. This TCR was recovered from a boy under two years old who had a stem cell transplant for SCID, so the T cells may come from the graft donor. The source material was PBMCs, mostly from graft donor cells, sampled 360 days after TCRalphabeta/CD19-depleted stem cell transplant. The J gene is TRBJ2-3, the V gene TRBV29-1, with 7 bases identical to TRBD1. The CDR3 DNA reads TGCAGCGGAACCAGACAGGGTGGATCGAGAACAGATACGCAGTATTTT. Protein sequence: CSGTRQGGSRTDTQYF.